Sequencing of this T cell receptor (beta chain) was carried out in a study of blood T cell repertoires in COVID-19 (dated by TCRdb to about 2020). Regarding the complete study: The collaborator samples originated in the United States, Italy and Spain and spanned the acute and convalescent phases of COVID-19. The samples were drawn from two sources: the first 160 participants of the ongoing ImmuneRACE study, and 1,000 to 1,500 subjects contributed by 6 global collaborators. The material from the prospective study consisted of cDNA or gDNA derived from T cells, B-cell-depleted T cells, or PBMCs. Where available, HLA class I and class II types were taken from metadata supplied by the sample provider and were not determined by assay-based typing. A de-identified subject ID, COVID-19 status, age in years and sex were almost always included in the sample metadata. The repertoires were released in a freely available public database intended as a resource for research on the immune response to SARS-CoV-2. Deeply sampled blood TCRbeta repertoires from subjects exposed to, actively infected with, or recovered from COVID-19 were included in the dataset.

TCRbeta CDR3 regions were amplified from genomic DNA by means of the immunoSEQ Assay, a bias-controlled multiplex PCR. Concerning the study's data processing: The number of nucleated cells in each sample was estimated by amplification of reference gene primers within the assay. To quantify the absolute abundance of each unique TCRbeta CDR3 rearrangement, sequence reads were collapsed and filtered. For each sample, productive Simpson clonality was calculated as the square root of Simpson's diversity index over productive rearrangements. Entries here come from immuneACCESS through TCRdb and include only in-frame sequences with V and J called. Some clones fail to appear in such tables; in the studies checked, an unresolved V gene covers under half of the shortfall, and the cause of the remainder is unknown. V and J calls and clone size are given by that table; D and trimming were obtained from the DNA. Across this sample there are around 230,000 clones, with 70% to 85% seen only once. Over 8% of the sample rests with the top ten.

The paper's findings and limits, for the study overall: The amount of clinical and demographic metadata varied by source and participant and was provided uncurated.

As concerns this clone: Its antigen is currently not known. No base quality information exists; no much larger clone differs at one position.

Relative to germline, V is 0 bases shorter and J is 9 bases shorter, with 9 bases between their ends. Based on the germline V gene (reference sequence), the CDR1 and CDR2 sequences are LNHNV and YYDKDF. The CDR3 sequence holds 13 residues, the cysteine and phenylalanine included. Of all the DNA, just the CDR3 is kept, 39 bases in frame from base 1. Each collaborating institution followed its own protocols to collect whole blood in K2EDTA tubes. Collaborator samples were shipped for TCRbeta analysis as frozen whole blood, isolated PBMCs, or DNA extracted from either sample type. The sequence is built from TRBV15 and TRBJ2-1; 6 matching bases give a weak D call of TRBD2. Sequenced sample: peripheral blood. This TCR derives from a woman aged 80 or older with acute or convalescent COVID-19. The CDR3 region reads CATSRDIGGEQFF. DNA sequence: TGTGCCACCAGCAGAGATATCGGGGGTGAGCAGTTCTTC.